The 17 T cell receptor beta chains in this list originate from one sample, sequenced in a study of OX40 agonist ivuxolimab in advanced cancers. Measured with immunoSEQ multiplex PCR; TCRdb has only the in-frame clones, and not every one. Of 30,000 to 35,000 clones in the sample, 79% were seen once. The sequenced sample was CD4+ or CD8+ T cells sorted from blood, obtained in a trial of the OX40 agonist ivuxolimab. The source of these receptors is an adult with an advanced solid tumor such as melanoma, head and neck, liver or kidney cancer.

This clone was detected only a few times. The V call is TRBV5-1, the J call TRBJ1-2; tentatively, D is TRBD1 (5 bases). With 6 bases removed from V and 8 bases from J, the gap between germline ends came to 17 bases. CDR1 is SGHRS, CDR2 YFSETQ, per germline. The CDR3 has 13 residues. CDR3 loop: CASIVGDRLGYTF. CDR3 coding DNA: TGCGCCAGCATAGTGGGGGACCGGTTAGGCTACACCTTC.

This chain joins TRBV20-1 and TRBJ1-2; tentative D call: TRBD1 (5 bases). The V end lost 0 bases, the J end lost 13 bases, and 12 bases lay between the germline ends. The CDR3 sequence is 11 residues long. Germline CDR1 DFQATT, CDR2 SNEGSKA (reference sequence). Written as DNA, the CDR3 is TGCAGTGCTAGAGAGGGACCGGTAGTCACCTTC. Protein: CSAREGPVVTF.

CDR3 residues: CASSYSGVDYNEQFF. The CDR3 DNA follows: TGTGCCAGCAGTTACTCCGGAGTCGACTACAATGAGCAGTTCTTC. The chain combines TRBV6-6 with TRBJ2-1; no clear D gene. V was cut by 0 bases and J by 3 bases, with 9 bases left in between. Germline CDR1 reads MNHNY; CDR2 reads SVGAGI (reference sequence). The CDR3 covers 15 residues.

The chain recombines TRBV5-1 with TRBJ2-1; D gene uncertain. Germline loops: CDR1 SGHRS, CDR2 YFSETQ. The V gene lost 5 bases and the J gene lost 0 bases, with 12 bases spanning the gap. There are 15 residues in the CDR3. CDR3 amino acids: CASRGAMSSYNEQFF. For the CDR3, the DNA is TGCGCCAGCAGGGGCGCAATGAGCTCCTACAATGAGCAGTTCTTC.

This clone was counted between two and nine times. The genes are TRBV2 and TRBJ2-7, with a tentative D call TRBD2 (6 bases). The CDR3 is 13 residues long. Trimming removed 6 bases at V and 1 base at J, with 10 bases between. Germline loops: CDR1 SNHLY, CDR2 FYNNEI. The CDR3 bases are TGTGCCAGCAGGCGGGACCCATCCTACGAGCAGTACTTC. Protein: CASRRDPSYEQYF.

The chain carries TRBV18 and TRBJ2-1, with 11 bases lining up with TRBD2. The germline V gene has CDR1 KGHSH and CDR2 LQKENI. The V and J ends lost 5 bases and 7 bases, in that order; junction bases with no gene match: 7. The CDR3 consists of 15 residues. For the CDR3, the DNA is TGTGCCAGCTCATCCGTAGCGGGGGGGCGAAATGAGCAGTTCTTC. Protein: CASSSVAGGRNEQFF.

The genes are TRBV5-1 and TRBJ1-1; D gene ambiguous. Between the trimmed V and J ends, which lost 4 bases and 7 bases, there was a span of 14 bases. Per the germline V gene, CDR1 is SGHRS and CDR2 is YFSETQ. The CDR3 is 13 residues long. CDR3 amino acids: CASSLPGGLEAFF. DNA for the CDR3: TGCGCCAGCAGCCTGCCGGGCGGCCTTGAAGCTTTCTTT. Together with reference TRBV5-1 and TRBJ1-1, the CDR3 gives the full variable domain: KAGVTQTPRYLIKTRGQQVTLSCSPISGHRSVSWYQQTPGQGLQFLFEYFSETQRNKGNFPGRFSGRQFSNSRSEMNVSTLELGDSALYLCASSLPGGLEAFFGQGTRLTVV.

The chain joins TRBV4-2 to TRBJ1-4; D gene uncertain. Germline assignment: CDR1 LGHNA and CDR2 YNFKEQ. The CDR3 is 14 amino acids. V gave up 0 bases and J gave up 4 bases, with 6 bases separating them. Written as DNA, the CDR3 is TGTGCCAGCAGCCAAGAAGGGTTTAATGAAAAACTGTTTTTT. Its translation: CASSQEGFNEKLFF.

The rearrangement uses TRBV19 and TRBJ2-3, with TRBD2 matching over 8 bases. The length of the CDR3 is 15 residues. CDR1 and CDR2 (germline): LNHDA, SQIVND (reference sequence). With 6 bases clipped from V and 0 bases from J, the junction kept 5 bases outside the gene matches. DNA of the CDR3: TGTGCCAGTAGAAATCGGGGGGGGAGCACAGATACGCAGTATTTT. Protein product: CASRNRGGSTDTQYF.

This clone has only a few counts. V usage is TRBV19 and J usage is TRBJ1-5, with no clear D. V was pared by 5 bases and J by 11 bases, with 10 bases between. The germline V gene encodes CDR1 LNHDA and CDR2 SQIVND (reference sequence). This CDR3 comprises 11 residues. CDR3 residues: CASSSPKAQHF. The CDR3 nucleotides read TGTGCCAGTAGTTCCCCTAAGGCCCAGCATTTT.

V is TRBV19 and J is TRBJ2-3, with 9 bases identical to TRBD1. Germline V lookup: CDR1 LNHDA, CDR2 SQIVND (reference sequence). CDR3 length: 18 amino acids. V gave up 1 base and J gave up 12 bases; unmatched junction bases: 20. In nucleotides, the CDR3 is TGTGCCAGTAGTATAGCTCACCCGGGACAGGGAGCCTTTTGGGCACAGTATTTT. Encoded protein: CASSIAHPGQGAFWAQYF.

The chain employs TRBV5-1 and TRBJ2-7; TRBD2 aligns across 9 bases. Per germline, CDR1 SGHRS and CDR2 YFSETQ. The V segment lost 0 bases and the J segment 6 bases; nucleotides outside the gene matches: 1. The CDR3 runs 13 residues. CDR3 in DNA: TGCGCCAGCAGCTTGGCTAGCGGGATCGAGCAGTACTTC. It translates to CASSLASGIEQYF.

This rearrangement joins TRBV7-7 to TRBJ2-5; TRBD2 aligns across 10 bases. V shed 5 bases, J shed 2 bases, and the junction held 5 bases outside the gene matches. Looked up from germline, CDR1 is SSHAT and CDR2 is FNYEAQ (reference sequence). The CDR3 covers 15 residues. CDR3 sequence (DNA): TGTGCCAGCAGCCCGGGACTAGCGAGACAAGAGACCCAGTACTTC. Protein product: CASSPGLARQETQYF.

The CDR3 DNA follows: TGTGCCAGCAGGTGGGACAGGGGGATAGAGACCCAGTACTTC. Translation: CASRWDRGIETQYF. The chain couples TRBV2 to TRBJ2-5; TRBD1 matches at 11 bases. With 6 bases clipped from V and 4 bases from J, the junction kept 4 bases outside the gene matches. CDR1 and CDR2 from the germline V gene are SNHLY and FYNNEI. The CDR3 has 14 residues.

This chain links TRBV7-8 with TRBJ1-2; no clear D. The CDR3 totals 13 residues. V was cut by 2 bases and J by 6 bases, with 10 bases left in between. Looked up from germline, CDR1 is SGHVS and CDR2 is FQNEAQ. DNA for the CDR3: TGTGCCAGCAGCTTACGTTCCCAGAATGGCTACACCTTC. The encoded protein is CASSLRSQNGYTF. Together with reference TRBV7-8 and TRBJ1-2, the CDR3 gives the full variable domain: GAGVSQSPRYKVAKRGQDVALRCDPISGHVSLFWYQQALGQGPEFLTYFQNEAQLDKSGLPSDRFFAERPEGSVSTLKIQRTQQEDSAVYLCASSLRSQNGYTFGSGTRLTVV.

This clone was counted only a few times. The chain couples TRBV10-2 to TRBJ1-6; no definite D call. The V gene's germline CDR1 is WSHSY and CDR2 SAAADI. Trimming stripped 7 bases from V and 9 bases from J, with 16 bases between. The CDR3 runs 14 residues. The CDR3 region is CASTAREITSPLHF. The CDR3 DNA follows: TGCGCCAGCACCGCCCGCGAAATTACTTCACCCCTCCACTTT.

The chain is built from TRBV29-1 and TRBJ2-3, with TRBD2 as a possible D gene (7 bases). This CDR3 is 13 amino acids long. CDR1 SQVTM and CDR2 ANQGSEA come from the germline V gene. For the CDR3, the DNA is TGCAGTGGGGGGGGCGGTAGGACAGATACGCAGTATTTT. It is translated as CSGGGGRTDTQYF.